This T cell receptor beta chain was identified during a study of blood T cell repertoires in COVID-19. Study information: The analysed material was cDNA or gDNA that came from T cells, B-cell-depleted T cells, or PBMCs.

The protocol was immunoSEQ multiplex PCR, while the TCRdb copy is restricted to in-frame clones and leaves out a portion. The sample holds about 240,000 clones, 75% to 85% seen once. This clone was detected once. This CDR3 region has 16 residues. V lost 0 bases and J lost 3, with 13 bases in between. Germline V gene lookup returns CDR1 SGHRS and CDR2 YFSETQ. Sequenced sample: peripheral blood. The TCR originated in a woman between 65 and 79 years old with acute or convalescent COVID-19. The chain combines TRBV5-1 with TRBJ1-3; D may be TRBD1 (6 bases). The CDR3, as DNA: TGCGCCAGCAGCTTGGGACAGGCGGGGGGTGGAAACACCATATATTTT. This encodes CASSLGQAGGGNTIYF.